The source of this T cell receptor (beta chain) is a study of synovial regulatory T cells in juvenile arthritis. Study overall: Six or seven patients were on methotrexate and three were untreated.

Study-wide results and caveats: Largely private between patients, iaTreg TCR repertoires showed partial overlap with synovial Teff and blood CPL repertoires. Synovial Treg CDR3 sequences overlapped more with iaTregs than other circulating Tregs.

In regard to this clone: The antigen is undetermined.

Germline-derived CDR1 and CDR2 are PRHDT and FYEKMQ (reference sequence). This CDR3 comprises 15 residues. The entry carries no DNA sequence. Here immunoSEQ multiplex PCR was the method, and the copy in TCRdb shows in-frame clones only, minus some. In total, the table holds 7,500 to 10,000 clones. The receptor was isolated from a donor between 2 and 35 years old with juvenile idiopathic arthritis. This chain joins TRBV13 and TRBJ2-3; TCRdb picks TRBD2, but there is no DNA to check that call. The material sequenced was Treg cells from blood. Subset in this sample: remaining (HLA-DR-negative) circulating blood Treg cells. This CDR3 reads CASSLLSRDSDTQYF.